This TCR beta chain stems from a study of blood T cell repertoires in COVID-19. Study context: The United States, Italy and Spain supplied acute and convalescent COVID-19 samples. Nucleic acid was either cDNA or gDNA, and it came from T cells, B-cell-depleted T cells, or PBMCs.

In the authors' workflow: Reference gene primers were amplified, and this amplification served to estimate nucleated cell counts. TCRdb keeps only in-frame clones here, not all; method: immunoSEQ multiplex PCR. V, J and clone size reflect that table, while D and trimming were determined from the DNA. The sample carries 80,000 to 95,000 clones, around 85% recorded once. The trim removed 0 bases at V and 7 bases at J, leaving 10 bases unmatched. Germline V gene sequence: CDR1 SGDLS, CDR2 YYNGEE. This CDR3 is built from 16 residues. This receptor was obtained from a man at least 80 years old with active or convalescent COVID-19. Input material: peripheral blood. This chain links TRBV9 with TRBJ1-2; 9 nucleotides line up with TRBD1. The CDR3: CASSVEGTGGASGYTF. The CDR3 nucleotides read TGTGCCAGCAGCGTAGAAGGAACAGGGGGCGCTAGTGGCTACACCTTC.